This note documents a single T cell receptor (beta chain) sequence. Germline V gene lookup returns CDR1 SNHLY and CDR2 FYNNEI. CDR3 length: 17 amino acids. The V and J ends lost 6 bases and 2 bases, in that order; junction bases with no gene match: 10. The participants were between about 18 and 90 years old and came from 24 US areas. Cohort allocation depended upon clinical history that participants reported. The data belong to a study of blood T cell repertoires in COVID-19. Study in general: PBMCs, B-cell-depleted T cells, or T cells provided the cDNA or gDNA that made up the material.

Method: immunoSEQ multiplex PCR; TCRdb's copy keeps in-frame clones and lacks some. The sample lists around 300,000 clones; 80% to 90% were seen once. The sequence was obtained from a woman younger than 30 who had recovered from COVID-19. The rearrangement uses TRBV2 and TRBJ1-5, with 10 bases that match TRBD1. Sequenced material: PBMCs or T cells enriched from blood (not recorded which). The CDR3 DNA sequence: TGTGCCAGCAGACTACAGACAGGGGGCGATGGCAATCAGCCCCAGCATTTT. Residues: CASRLQTGGDGNQPQHF. Full variable domain (outside the CDR3, taken from reference TRBV2 and TRBJ1-5): EPEVTQTPSHQVTQMGQEVILRCVPISNHLYFYWYRQILGQKVEFLVSFYNNEISEKSEIFDDQFSVERPDGSNFTLKIRSTKLEDSAMYFCASRLQTGGDGNQPQHFGDGTRLSIL.